The 25 T cell receptor beta chains listed next were all sequenced from one sample in a study of T cells after yellow fever vaccination. TCRdb recomputed calls from the 5' RACE reads with MiXCR, one row per CDR3 protein. Of roughly 500,000 distinct CDR3 sequences listed, roughly 19% are singletons. The specimen comprised PBMCs, sampled 15 days after the yellow fever booster vaccination. All receptors come from a man aged 25-45 years who received the YFV17D yellow fever vaccine.

Written as DNA, the CDR3 is TGTGCCACCGCTGGGCGGGGCCCCGGGGATACGCAGTATTTT. Translated: CATAGRGPGDTQYF. The V and J genes are TRBV4-2 and TRBJ2-3; possibly TRBD2 for D (6 bases). Trimming removed 10 bases at V and 6 bases at J, with 20 bases between. The CDR3 length is 14 residues. CDR1 is LGHNA and CDR2 is YNFKEQ in the germline V gene.

This clonotype was observed a handful of times. The gene calls are TRBV6-2 or TRBV6-3 and TRBJ2-4; D is ambiguous. The germline V gene encodes CDR1 MNHEY and CDR2 SVGEGT. The CDR3 has 16 amino acids. The V gene lost 5 bases and the J gene lost 6 bases, with 20 bases spanning the gap. The CDR3, as DNA: TGTGCCAGCAGTCCCGCTCAGCGAGGCACATTAAACATTCAGTACTTC. Translation gives CASSPAQRGTLNIQYF.

This clonotype appeared many times. This chain links TRBV7-2 with TRBJ2-7, with D hard to call. Between the trimmed V and J ends, which lost 1 base and 10 bases, there was a span of 11 bases. The CDR3 spans 12 residues. Looked up from germline, CDR1 is SGHTA and CDR2 is FQGNSA. The CDR3 loop reads CASSLDNGPQYF. CDR3 nucleotide sequence: TGTGCCAGCAGCTTAGATAATGGGCCCCAGTACTTC.

This clonotype was seen only a few times. This chain connects TRBV9 to TRBJ1-1; possibly TRBD1 for D (5 bases). CDR3 length: 15 residues. Trimming pared 4 bases from V and 7 bases from J, leaving 20 bases between. Germline CDR1 SGDLS, CDR2 YYNGEE. The CDR3 DNA is TGTGCCAGCAGCTCCCAAGATAGGGGTAATATTGAAGCTTTCTTT. Its translation: CASSSQDRGNIEAFF.

The chain joins TRBV5-1 to TRBJ2-4; TRBD1 agrees at 7 bases. CDR1 and CDR2 from the germline V gene are SGHRS and YFSETQ. The ends lost 5 bases at V and 12 bases at J; junction bases unmatched: 11. This CDR3 has 13 amino acids. The CDR3 loop is CASRPGTDHNQYF. CDR3 bases: TGCGCCAGCAGGCCCGGGACAGACCACAATCAGTACTTC.

V usage is TRBV28 and J usage is TRBJ2-7; D possibly matches TRBD1 or TRBD2 (6 bases each). Per germline, CDR1 MDHEN and CDR2 SYDVKM. The CDR3 spans 13 residues. V lost 5 bases and J lost 6, with 14 bases in between. The CDR3 region is CASSSGGGGEQYF. The CDR3 DNA sequence: TGTGCCAGCAGTAGTGGAGGGGGAGGCGAGCAGTACTTC.

The table lists this clonotype with many counts. This sequence joins TRBV12-3 or TRBV12-4 and TRBJ2-1; D tentatively reads TRBD1 or TRBD2 (5 bases each). CDR3 length: 11 amino acids. Trimming took off 8 bases at V and 9 bases at J, with 11 bases between the two ends. The CDR3 is CASGPGTEQFF. For the CDR3, the DNA is TGTGCCAGCGGACCCGGGACTGAGCAGTTCTTC.

The chain couples TRBV12-3 or TRBV12-4 to TRBJ2-1; tentatively, D is TRBD2 (6 bases). V gave up 1 base and J gave up 7 bases, with 14 bases separating them. CDR3 length: 15 amino acids. CDR3 bases: TGTGCCAGCAGTTTAGTGGGGACTGGTAGGAATGAGCAGTTCTTC. It encodes CASSLVGTGRNEQFF.

In DNA form, the CDR3 reads TGTGCCAGCAGCTTGGAGGGGGACCAAGAGACCCAGTACTTC. Protein product: CASSLEGDQETQYF. V is TRBV7-6 and J is TRBJ2-5, with D perhaps TRBD1 or TRBD2 (6 bases each). CDR3 length: 14 residues. Per the germline V gene, CDR1 is SGHVS and CDR2 is FNYEAQ. Trimming removed 3 bases at V and 0 bases at J, with 8 bases between. Supplemented by reference TRBV7-6 and TRBJ2-5, the full variable domain reads GAGVSQSPRYKVTKRGQDVALRCDPISGHVSLYWYRQALGQGPEFLTYFNYEAQQDKSGLPNDRFSAERPEGSISTLTIQRTEQRDSAMYRCASSLEGDQETQYFGPGTRLLVL.

The sample holds a few counts of this clonotype. The chain joins TRBV21-1 to TRBJ2-1; the table's TRBD1 call for D was not verified on the DNA. TRBV21-1 is classified as a pseudogene. This CDR3 is 16 amino acids long. The chain's CDR3 is CASSKGWGQTGNEQFF. The CDR3 coding sequence is TGTGCCAGCAGCAAAGGATGGGGACAAACTGGAAATGAGCAGTTCTTC.

This clonotype has ten or more counts. The genes are TRBV7-2 and TRBJ1-2; 10 nucleotides match TRBD1. CDR1 is SGHTA and CDR2 is FQGNSA in the germline V gene. The CDR3 is made up of 16 amino acids. The junction had 6 bases not matched to a gene; V was cut back by 0 bases and J by 5 bases. The CDR3 loop is CASSLAGTGAGYGYTF. For the CDR3, the DNA is TGTGCCAGCAGCTTAGCCGGGACAGGGGCCGGTTATGGCTACACCTTC.

This chain joins TRBV20-1 and TRBJ2-4; TRBD2 matches at 11 bases. This CDR3 is built from 13 residues. Germline assignment: CDR1 DFQATT and CDR2 SNEGSKA (reference sequence). V lost 6 bases and J lost 12; bases outside the gene matches: 10. CDR3 region: CSAKTSGDAHQYF. As DNA, the CDR3 is TGCAGTGCAAAGACTAGCGGGGATGCTCATCAGTACTTC.

The rearrangement uses TRBV6-1 and TRBJ2-5, with D possibly being TRBD1 (5 bases). Trimming removed 3 bases from V and 2 bases from J, with 19 bases in between. The germline V gene has CDR1 MNHNS and CDR2 SASEGT. There are 17 residues in the CDR3. The CDR3 region is CASSEVMTAVLQETQYF. Here the CDR3 DNA reads TGTGCCAGCAGTGAGGTCATGACAGCCGTGTTACAAGAGACCCAGTACTTC.

This clonotype was recorded many times. The J gene is TRBJ2-1, the V gene TRBV24-1; 8 nucleotides match TRBD1. With 3 bases clipped from V and 9 bases from J, the junction kept 12 bases outside the gene matches. The CDR3 runs to 16 residues. Germline CDR1 KGHDR, CDR2 SFDVKD. DNA for the CDR3: TGTGCCACCAGTGATGCAAAGACAGGGGAGGCCAGTGAGCAGTTCTTC. This translates into CATSDAKTGEASEQFF.

The chain uses TRBV28 and TRBJ2-3; D may match TRBD1 or TRBD2 (6 bases each). Trimming removed 3 bases at V and 5 bases at J, with 15 bases between. The CDR3 is made up of 15 amino acids. CDR1 MDHEN and CDR2 SYDVKM come from the germline V gene. The CDR3 region is CASSLWGAERDTQYF. The CDR3 nucleotides are TGTGCCAGCAGTTTGTGGGGGGCAGAGAGAGATACGCAGTATTTT.

This chain links TRBV20-1 with TRBJ2-5, with 9 nucleotides matching TRBD1. The CDR3 is 12 residues long. CDR1 is DFQATT, CDR2 SNEGSKA, per germline (reference sequence). The V and J ends lost 5 bases and 4 bases, in that order; junction bases with no gene match: 2. The CDR3 spells CSAGTGPETQYF. CDR3 nucleotides: TGCAGTGCTGGGACAGGGCCAGAGACCCAGTACTTC.

About this clonotype itself: One end of the junction fails to match germline, which may point to a read error. The rearrangement uses TRBV27 and TRBJ2-3; weak D call: TRBD1 (5 bases). The germline V gene has CDR1 MNHEY and CDR2 SMNVEV (reference sequence). The CDR3 covers 15 residues. In DNA, the CDR3 is TGTGCCAGCAGTTTATCCCCAGTTAGCACAGGTACGCAGTATTTT. Protein product: CASSLSPVSTGTQYF.

This clonotype turned up a few times. This chain uses TRBV6-5 with TRBJ1-1; no clear D gene. The CDR3 contains 16 residues. Germline CDR1 reads MNHEY; CDR2 reads SVGAGI. Trimming shortened V by 5 bases and J by 4 bases, and 20 bases separated the two germline ends. The CDR3: CASSSPDLGVGTEAFF. In DNA, the CDR3 is TGTGCCAGCAGTAGTCCGGACCTTGGTGTAGGCACTGAAGCTTTCTTT.

The chain recombines TRBV7-6 with TRBJ2-5; TRBD2 matches 8 bases. The V and J ends lost 0 bases and 6 bases, in that order; junction bases with no gene match: 6. CDR1 is SGHVS and CDR2 is FNYEAQ in the germline V gene. The CDR3 consists of 15 residues. The CDR3 protein is CASSLASGRIQTQYF. Written as DNA, the CDR3 is TGTGCCAGCAGCTTAGCGAGCGGGAGAATACAGACCCAGTACTTC.

The chain combines TRBV20-1 with TRBJ2-1; D is unresolved. This CDR3 contains 11 residues. With 1 base removed from V and 7 bases from J, the gap between germline ends came to 5 bases. Germline V gene lookup returns CDR1 DFQATT and CDR2 SNEGSKA (reference sequence). The CDR3 DNA reads TGCAGTGCTAGAGCCGGGAATGAGCAGTTCTTC. Its protein product is CSARAGNEQFF.

There are a few counts of this clonotype. The chain joins TRBV20-1 to TRBJ2-7; D uncertain. The V end was cut by 5 bases, the J end by 5 bases, with 13 bases between. CDR3 size: 12 residues. The germline V gene has CDR1 DFQATT and CDR2 SNEGSKA (reference sequence). The CDR3 protein is CSAPPLGDEQYF. The DNA for the CDR3 is TGCAGTGCTCCTCCTTTAGGTGACGAGCAGTACTTC.

The CDR3 nucleotides are TGTGCCAGCAGACTGACTAGCGGTTGGATCGATGAGCAGTTCTTC. As protein: CASRLTSGWIDEQFF. This chain links TRBV2 with TRBJ2-1, with TRBD2 matching 9 bases. Germline CDR1 SNHLY, CDR2 FYNNEI. The CDR3 is 15 amino acids. The J segment lost 8 bases and the V segment lost 6 bases, leaving 11 bases of the junction unmatched. Using reference TRBV2 and TRBJ2-1 for the parts outside the CDR3, the full variable domain is EPEVTQTPSHQVTQMGQEVILRCVPISNHLYFYWYRQILGQKVEFLVSFYNNEISEKSEIFDDQFSVERPDGSNFTLKIRSTKLEDSAMYFCASRLTSGWIDEQFFGPGTRLTVL.

Only a few counts were recorded for this clonotype. This rearrangement joins TRBV7-2 to TRBJ1-1, with TRBD1 identical over 8 bases. Germline CDR1 reads SGHTA; CDR2 reads FQGNSA. Trimming at V came to 4 bases and at J to 5 bases, leaving 3 bases not matched to a gene. This CDR3 comprises 13 residues. The CDR3: CASSSRGQTEAFF. Here the CDR3 DNA reads TGTGCCAGCAGCTCCAGGGGGCAAACTGAAGCTTTCTTT.

V and J are TRBV7-9 and TRBJ2-1; D unresolved. V lost 4 bases and J 6 bases, leaving 19 bases between the germline ends. Germline V lookup: CDR1 SEHNR, CDR2 FQNEAQ (reference sequence). This CDR3 region has 16 residues. In DNA, the CDR3 is TGTGCCAGCAGCTCAGCTGGCACTTCGAAGGGCAATGAGCAGTTCTTC. Protein sequence: CASSSAGTSKGNEQFF.

The V call is TRBV7-3, the J call TRBJ2-1; D is undetermined. V shed 5 bases and J shed 2 bases, with 19 bases lying between them. CDR1 and CDR2 from the germline V gene are SGHTA and FQGTGA. This CDR3 has 17 amino acids. The CDR3 spells CASSVLQQLAPYNEQFF. CDR3 nucleotide sequence: TGTGCCAGCAGCGTACTACAACAGCTTGCCCCCTACAATGAGCAGTTCTTC. Full variable domain (remainder filled in from reference TRBV7-3 and TRBJ2-1): GAGVSQTPSNKVTEKGKYVELRCDPISGHTALYWYRQSLGQGPEFLIYFQGTGAADDSGLPNDRFFAVRPEGSVSTLKIQRTERGDSAVYLCASSVLQQLAPYNEQFFGPGTRLTVL.